This entry concerns a single TCR beta chain. Sequencing was performed with immunoSEQ multiplex PCR; in TCRdb, only in-frame clones are kept and a portion is missing. Among 400,000 to 500,000 clones listed, more than 75% were seen once. The sample is drawn from a study of Ad26.COV2.S vaccination and SARS-CoV-2 variants. Specified treatment: roughly 19 received Ad26.COV2.S at low or high dose, single or two shots; 5 received placebo; per-sample allocation not given. The investigators took samples on day 63 after the first vaccine or placebo injection. CDR1 is SEHNR and CDR2 is FQNEAQ in the germline V gene (reference sequence). The V and J ends lost 1 base and 7 bases, in that order; junction bases with no gene match: 7. The length of the CDR3 is 15 residues.

The sequencing here drew on peripheral blood, taken in a trial of Ad26.COV2.S vaccine versus placebo. This TCR derives from a person aged 18-65 years who received the Ad26.COV2.S COVID-19 vaccine or a placebo. The rearrangement links TRBV7-9 to TRBJ2-7, with 10 nucleotides matching TRBD1. CDR3 in amino acids: CASSLGGQGYREQYF. In DNA form, the CDR3 reads TGTGCCAGCAGCTTAGGGGGACAGGGGTATCGTGAGCAGTACTTC.